The rows below give T cell receptor beta chains drawn from one sample of a study of blood T cell repertoires in COVID-19. Produced via immunoSEQ multiplex PCR; TCRdb's table is partial and in-frame only. The sample holds 80,000 or so clones; 65% to 90% are singletons and the top ten take 8.5% to 10%. The sample consisted of peripheral blood. Receptors originate from a man aged 50 to 60 with COVID-19, enrolled during active disease. The CDR3 runs from the conserved cysteine through the conserved F or W. Fields, in order: D gene, V gene, J gene, clone size, CDR3 protein, CDR3 DNA. A D gene is named only where the DNA matches it firmly. Expanded clones are given a class, and other clones once, few, many or no size at all.

d_gene: TRBD2
v_gene: TRBV5-1
j_gene: TRBJ2-7
abundance: -
CDR3aa: CASSPSGRAEYEQYF
CDR3nt: TGCGCCAGCAGCCCTAGCGGGAGGGCCGAATACGAGCAGTACTTC

d_gene: -
v_gene: TRBV2
j_gene: TRBJ2-1
abundance: -
CDR3aa: CATRGDIQDNEQFF
CDR3nt: TGTGCCACCCGGGGGGACATCCAAGACAATGAGCAGTTCTTC

d_gene: -
v_gene: TRBV25-1
j_gene: TRBJ1-1
abundance: -
CDR3aa: CASSGRNTEAFF
CDR3nt: TGTGCCAGCAGTGGCAGAAACACTGAAGCTTTCTTT

d_gene: -
v_gene: TRBV11-3
j_gene: TRBJ2-2
abundance: once
CDR3aa: CASSTRGTGELFF
CDR3nt: TGTGCCAGCAGCACGCGGGGCACCGGGGAGCTGTTTTTT

d_gene: -
v_gene: TRBV6-5
j_gene: TRBJ2-1
abundance: -
CDR3aa: CASSRDFTYNEQFF
CDR3nt: TGTGCCAGCAGTAGGGACTTTACCTACAATGAGCAGTTCTTC

d_gene: -
v_gene: TRBV5-1
j_gene: TRBJ1-5
abundance: -
CDR3aa: CASSLRPGPHQPQHF
CDR3nt: TGCGCCAGCAGCTTGCGTCCAGGGCCGCATCAGCCCCAGCATTTT

d_gene: -
v_gene: TRBV21-1
j_gene: TRBJ2-7
abundance: -
CDR3aa: CASSKGGKRTSGRSYEQYF
CDR3nt: TGTGCCAGCAGCAAAGGGGGGAAGAGGACTAGCGGGAGGTCGTACGAGCAGTACTTC

d_gene: -
v_gene: TRBV7-3
j_gene: TRBJ2-1
abundance: -
CDR3aa: CASSPQRTLVNEQFF
CDR3nt: TGTGCCAGCAGCCCACAGCGGACTCTCGTCAATGAGCAGTTCTTC

d_gene: TRBD1
v_gene: TRBV7-9
j_gene: TRBJ1-1
abundance: few
CDR3aa: CASSLGAGQGGTEAFF
CDR3nt: TGTGCCAGCAGCTTGGGTGCGGGACAGGGGGGAACTGAAGCTTTCTTT

d_gene: TRBD1
v_gene: TRBV29-1
j_gene: TRBJ2-1
abundance: -
CDR3aa: CSAPTNTGGGYNEQFF
CDR3nt: TGCAGCGCTCCAACCAATACAGGGGGTGGCTACAATGAGCAGTTCTTC

d_gene: TRBD2
v_gene: TRBV6-2/TRBV6-3
j_gene: TRBJ2-7
abundance: many
CDR3aa: CASSFTSGSYEQYF
CDR3nt: TGTGCCAGCAGTTTTACTAGCGGCTCCTACGAGCAGTACTTC

d_gene: TRBD1
v_gene: TRBV2
j_gene: TRBJ1-1
abundance: -
CDR3aa: CATSGGRNTEAFF
CDR3nt: TGTGCCACCTCAGGGGGCCGGAACACTGAAGCTTTCTTT

d_gene: -
v_gene: TRBV19
j_gene: TRBJ2-7
abundance: -
CDR3aa: CASSIEGLSGSYEQYF
CDR3nt: TGTGCCAGTAGTATAGAAGGACTAAGCGGCTCCTACGAGCAGTACTTC

d_gene: TRBD2
v_gene: TRBV6-4
j_gene: TRBJ2-2
abundance: -
CDR3aa: CASSDSIGRHTGELFF
CDR3nt: TGTGCCAGCAGTGACTCGATCGGGAGGCACACCGGGGAGCTGTTTTTT

d_gene: -
v_gene: TRBV28
j_gene: TRBJ2-1
abundance: once
CDR3aa: CASRGGNYNEQFF
CDR3nt: TGTGCCAGCAGAGGCGGAAATTACAATGAGCAGTTCTTC

d_gene: TRBD2
v_gene: TRBV7-3
j_gene: TRBJ2-2
abundance: -
CDR3aa: CASSSGLAGRRELFF
CDR3nt: TGTGCCAGCAGCTCAGGACTAGCGGGACGTCGGGAGCTGTTTTTT

d_gene: -
v_gene: TRBV28
j_gene: TRBJ1-1
abundance: -
CDR3aa: CASSYQGGRTEAFF
CDR3nt: TGTGCCAGCAGTTACCAGGGCGGGAGGACTGAAGCTTTCTTT

d_gene: TRBD2
v_gene: TRBV29-1
j_gene: TRBJ2-2
abundance: -
CDR3aa: CSVGAGATGELFF
CDR3nt: TGCAGCGTTGGAGCGGGAGCTACCGGGGAGCTGTTTTTT

d_gene: -
v_gene: TRBV6-6
j_gene: TRBJ1-5
abundance: -
CDR3aa: CASAQGVGNQPQHF
CDR3nt: TGTGCCAGCGCTCAAGGAGTCGGCAATCAGCCCCAGCATTTT

d_gene: TRBD1
v_gene: TRBV6-5
j_gene: TRBJ1-5
abundance: -
CDR3aa: CASRDGQGNQPQHF
CDR3nt: TGTGCCAGCAGGGATGGACAGGGCAATCAGCCCCAGCATTTT

d_gene: TRBD1
v_gene: TRBV24-1
j_gene: TRBJ2-5
abundance: -
CDR3aa: CATSVPPGRGRETQYF
CDR3nt: TGTGCCACCAGTGTACCCCCCGGCAGGGGGCGGGAGACCCAGTACTTC

d_gene: -
v_gene: TRBV9
j_gene: TRBJ2-2
abundance: few
CDR3aa: CASSVLGSSAGELFF
CDR3nt: TGTGCCAGCAGCGTCCTCGGGAGTAGCGCCGGGGAGCTGTTTTTT

d_gene: -
v_gene: TRBV11-2
j_gene: TRBJ2-3
abundance: -
CDR3aa: CASTTGQIGADTQYF
CDR3nt: TGTGCCAGCACTACCGGACAGATCGGCGCAGATACGCAGTATTTT

d_gene: TRBD1
v_gene: TRBV19
j_gene: TRBJ1-1
abundance: -
CDR3aa: CASSHDRDPTEAFF
CDR3nt: TGTGCCAGTAGTCACGACAGGGACCCGACTGAAGCTTTCTTT

d_gene: -
v_gene: TRBV6-4
j_gene: TRBJ2-1
abundance: few
CDR3aa: CASSAGDSGNEQFF
CDR3nt: TGTGCCAGCAGTGCGGGGGATAGCGGCAATGAGCAGTTCTTC

d_gene: -
v_gene: TRBV7-2
j_gene: TRBJ2-1
abundance: -
CDR3aa: CASTEAGAGRNEQFF
CDR3nt: TGTGCCAGCACCGAGGCGGGGGCAGGGAGAAATGAGCAGTTCTTC

d_gene: TRBD2
v_gene: TRBV5-4
j_gene: TRBJ2-5
abundance: -
CDR3aa: CASSVRTSGRIETQYF
CDR3nt: TGTGCCAGCAGCGTCCGGACTAGCGGGAGGATTGAGACCCAGTACTTC

d_gene: -
v_gene: TRBV7-9
j_gene: TRBJ1-2
abundance: -
CDR3aa: CASSFPTNRGYTF
CDR3nt: TGTGCCAGCAGCTTTCCCACCAATAGAGGCTACACCTTC

d_gene: -
v_gene: TRBV4-1
j_gene: TRBJ1-1
abundance: few
CDR3aa: CASSHPRATEAFF
CDR3nt: TGCGCCAGCAGCCACCCCAGGGCCACTGAAGCTTTCTTT

d_gene: -
v_gene: TRBV6-1
j_gene: TRBJ1-4
abundance: once
CDR3aa: CASSELDEKLFF
CDR3nt: TGTGCCAGCAGTGAATTAGATGAAAAACTGTTTTTT

d_gene: TRBD1
v_gene: TRBV5-1
j_gene: TRBJ1-2
abundance: -
CDR3aa: CASSLGTGGAYGYTF
CDR3nt: TGCGCCAGCAGCTTGGGGACAGGGGGCGCGTATGGCTACACCTTC

d_gene: -
v_gene: TRBV3-1/TRBV3-2
j_gene: TRBJ2-3
abundance: -
CDR3aa: CASSKTGSEAYF
CDR3nt: TGTGCCAGCAGCAAGACGGGATCGGAGGCGTATTTT

d_gene: -
v_gene: TRBV20-1
j_gene: TRBJ2-7
abundance: -
CDR3aa: CSASTTGGPYEQYF
CDR3nt: TGCAGTGCTAGTACTACAGGAGGGCCCTACGAGCAGTACTTC

d_gene: -
v_gene: TRBV9
j_gene: TRBJ2-2
abundance: -
CDR3aa: CASSAGVPGELFF
CDR3nt: TGTGCCAGCAGCGCAGGGGTTCCCGGGGAGCTGTTTTTT

d_gene: TRBD2
v_gene: TRBV5-8
j_gene: TRBJ2-2
abundance: -
CDR3aa: CASSSSGTIGTGELFF
CDR3nt: TGTGCCAGCAGCAGTAGCGGGACGATCGGGACCGGGGAGCTGTTTTTT

d_gene: TRBD2
v_gene: TRBV11-2
j_gene: TRBJ2-1
abundance: once
CDR3aa: CASSNSMGGNGLRHNEQFF
CDR3nt: TGTGCCAGCAGCAACTCGATGGGGGGGAACGGACTACGTCACAATGAGCAGTTCTTC

d_gene: TRBD1
v_gene: TRBV6-6
j_gene: TRBJ1-6
abundance: -
CDR3aa: CASSLTGDSPLHF
CDR3nt: TGTGCCAGCAGTCTTACAGGGGATTCACCCCTCCACTTT

d_gene: TRBD1
v_gene: TRBV28
j_gene: TRBJ1-1
abundance: -
CDR3aa: CASSPGQGSTEAFF
CDR3nt: TGTGCCAGCAGTCCCGGACAGGGTAGCACTGAAGCTTTCTTT

d_gene: -
v_gene: TRBV28
j_gene: TRBJ2-7
abundance: -
CDR3aa: CASSGLGLGAGEQYF
CDR3nt: TGTGCCAGCAGTGGACTCGGCTTAGGCGCTGGCGAGCAGTACTTC

d_gene: -
v_gene: TRBV6-5
j_gene: TRBJ1-6
abundance: -
CDR3aa: CASSFRNSPLHF
CDR3nt: TGTGCCAGCAGTTTCAGAAATTCACCCCTCCACTTT